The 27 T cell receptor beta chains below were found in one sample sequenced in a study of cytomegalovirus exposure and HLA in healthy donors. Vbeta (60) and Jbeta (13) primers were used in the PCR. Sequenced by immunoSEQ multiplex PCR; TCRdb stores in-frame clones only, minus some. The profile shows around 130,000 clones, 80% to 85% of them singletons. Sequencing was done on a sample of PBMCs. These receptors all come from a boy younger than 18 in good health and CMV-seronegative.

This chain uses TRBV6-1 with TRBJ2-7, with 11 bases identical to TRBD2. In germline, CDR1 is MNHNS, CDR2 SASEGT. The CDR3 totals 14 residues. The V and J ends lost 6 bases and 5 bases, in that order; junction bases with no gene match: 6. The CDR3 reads CASRASGRTHEQYF. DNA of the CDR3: TGTGCCAGCAGAGCTAGCGGGAGGACCCACGAGCAGTACTTC.

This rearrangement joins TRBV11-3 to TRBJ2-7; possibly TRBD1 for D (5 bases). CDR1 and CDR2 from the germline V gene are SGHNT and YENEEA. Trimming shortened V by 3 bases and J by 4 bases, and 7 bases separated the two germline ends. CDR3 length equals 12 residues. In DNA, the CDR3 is TGTGCCAGCAGCTTGGACATGTACGAGCAGTACTTC. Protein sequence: CASSLDMYEQYF.

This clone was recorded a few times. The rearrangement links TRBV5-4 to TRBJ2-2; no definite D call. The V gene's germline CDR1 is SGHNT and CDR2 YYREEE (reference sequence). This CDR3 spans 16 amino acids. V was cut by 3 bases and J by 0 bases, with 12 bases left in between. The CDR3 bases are TGTGCCAGCAGCTCGAGCCCGGTTTCGAACACCGGGGAGCTGTTTTTT. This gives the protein CASSSSPVSNTGELFF.

The CDR3: CASSQDQVYGEQYF. The CDR3 nucleotides read TGCGCCAGCAGCCAAGATCAGGTCTATGGCGAGCAGTACTTC. The rearrangement links TRBV4-1 to TRBJ2-7; no clear D. This CDR3 contains 14 residues. The germline gives CDR1 MGHRA, CDR2 YSYEKL. V gave up 0 bases and J gave up 6 bases, with 12 bases separating them.

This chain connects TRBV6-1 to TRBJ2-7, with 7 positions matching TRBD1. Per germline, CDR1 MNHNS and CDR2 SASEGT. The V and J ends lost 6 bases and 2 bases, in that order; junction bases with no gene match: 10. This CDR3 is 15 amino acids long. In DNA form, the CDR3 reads TGTGCCAGCAGCGAGACAGGGCACTTAACCTACGAGCAGTACTTC. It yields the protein CASSETGHLTYEQYF.

This chain's CDR3 is CASSSTSGLAADEQYF. The CDR3 nucleotides read TGCGCCAGCAGCTCGACGTCGGGACTAGCTGCCGACGAGCAGTACTTC. The chain couples TRBV5-1 to TRBJ2-7; TRBD2 matches 9 bases. Germline loops: CDR1 SGHRS, CDR2 YFSETQ. The length of the CDR3 is 16 residues. V shed 3 bases, J shed 5 bases, and the junction held 12 bases outside the gene matches.

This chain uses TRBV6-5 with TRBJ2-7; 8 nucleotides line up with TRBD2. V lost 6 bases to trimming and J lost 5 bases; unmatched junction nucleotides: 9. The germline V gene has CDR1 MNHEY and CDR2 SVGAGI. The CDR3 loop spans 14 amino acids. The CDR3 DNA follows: TGTGCCAGCAGCTTAGCGGGACATACCCACGAGCAGTACTTC. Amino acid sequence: CASSLAGHTHEQYF.

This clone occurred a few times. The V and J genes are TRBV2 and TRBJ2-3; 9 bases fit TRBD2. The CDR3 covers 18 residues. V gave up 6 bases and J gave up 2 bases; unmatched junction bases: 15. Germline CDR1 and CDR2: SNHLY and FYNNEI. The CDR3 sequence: CASSPSSWLAGATDTQYF. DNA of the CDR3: TGTGCCAGCAGCCCGAGCTCCTGGTTAGCGGGAGCCACAGATACGCAGTATTTT.

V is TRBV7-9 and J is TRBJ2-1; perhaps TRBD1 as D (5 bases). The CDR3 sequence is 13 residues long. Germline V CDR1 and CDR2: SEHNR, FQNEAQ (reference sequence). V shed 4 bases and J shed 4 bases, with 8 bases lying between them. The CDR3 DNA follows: TGTGCCAGCAGCTCGACAGCTTACAATGAGCAGTTCTTC. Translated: CASSSTAYNEQFF.

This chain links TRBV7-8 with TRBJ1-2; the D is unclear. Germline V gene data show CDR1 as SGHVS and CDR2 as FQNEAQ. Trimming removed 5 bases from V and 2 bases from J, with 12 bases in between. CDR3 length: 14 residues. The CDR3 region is CASSPPAGNYGYTF. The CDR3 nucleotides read TGTGCCAGCAGCCCCCCGGCGGGAAACTATGGCTACACCTTC.

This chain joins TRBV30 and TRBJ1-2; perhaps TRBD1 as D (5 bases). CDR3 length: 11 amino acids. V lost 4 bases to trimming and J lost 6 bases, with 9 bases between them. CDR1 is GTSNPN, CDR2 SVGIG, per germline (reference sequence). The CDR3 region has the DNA TGTGCCTGGACAGCAGGGAATGGCTACACCTTC. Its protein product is CAWTAGNGYTF.

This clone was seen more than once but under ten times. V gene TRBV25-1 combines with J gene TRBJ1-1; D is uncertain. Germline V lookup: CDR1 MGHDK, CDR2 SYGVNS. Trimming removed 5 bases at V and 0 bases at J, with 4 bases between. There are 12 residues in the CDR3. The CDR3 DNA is TGTGCCAGCAGTCTTCTGAACACTGAAGCTTTCTTT. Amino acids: CASSLLNTEAFF.

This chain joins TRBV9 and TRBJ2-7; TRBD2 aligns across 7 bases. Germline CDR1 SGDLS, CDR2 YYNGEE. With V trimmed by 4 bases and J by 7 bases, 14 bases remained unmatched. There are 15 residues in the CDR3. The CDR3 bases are TGTGCCAGCAGCCCCATCGGGGGGAGTGTCGGTGAGCAGTACTTC. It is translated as CASSPIGGSVGEQYF.

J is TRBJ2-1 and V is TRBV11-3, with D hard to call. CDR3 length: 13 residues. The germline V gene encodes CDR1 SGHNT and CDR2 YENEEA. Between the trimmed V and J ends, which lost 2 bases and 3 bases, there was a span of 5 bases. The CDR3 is CASSLSSYNEQFF. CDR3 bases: TGTGCCAGCAGCTTATCTAGCTACAATGAGCAGTTCTTC. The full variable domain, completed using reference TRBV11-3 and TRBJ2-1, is EAGVVQSPRYKIIEKKQPVAFWCNPISGHNTLYWYLQNLGQGPELLIRYENEEAVDDSQLPKDRFSAERLKGVDSTLKIQPAELGDSAVYLCASSLSSYNEQFFGPGTRLTVL.

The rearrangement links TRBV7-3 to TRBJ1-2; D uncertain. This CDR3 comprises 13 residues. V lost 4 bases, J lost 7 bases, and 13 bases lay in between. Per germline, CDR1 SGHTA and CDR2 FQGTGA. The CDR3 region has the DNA TGTGCCAGCAGCTCAAAGCGGTTCGTTGGCTACACCTTC. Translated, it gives CASSSKRFVGYTF.

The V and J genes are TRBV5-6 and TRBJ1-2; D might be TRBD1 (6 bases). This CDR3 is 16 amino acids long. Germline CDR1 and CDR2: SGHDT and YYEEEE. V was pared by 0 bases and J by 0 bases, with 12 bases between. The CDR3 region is CASSLVGQPSNYGYTF. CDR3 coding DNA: TGTGCCAGCAGCTTGGTAGGACAGCCTTCTAACTATGGCTACACCTTC.

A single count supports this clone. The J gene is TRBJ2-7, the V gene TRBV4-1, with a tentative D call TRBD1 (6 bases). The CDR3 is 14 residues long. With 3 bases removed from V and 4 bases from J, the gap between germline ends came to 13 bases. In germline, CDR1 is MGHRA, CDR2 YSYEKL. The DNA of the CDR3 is TGCGCCAGCAGCCAGGTAGCACAGGGATACGAGCAGTACTTC. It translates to CASSQVAQGYEQYF.

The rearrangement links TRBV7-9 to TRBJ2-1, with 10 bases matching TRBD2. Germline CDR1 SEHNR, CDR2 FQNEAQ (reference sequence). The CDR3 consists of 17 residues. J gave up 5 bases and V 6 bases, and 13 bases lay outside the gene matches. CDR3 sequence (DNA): TGTGCCAGCAGTTACTATGAAGGACTAGCGGCGGACAATGAGCAGTTCTTC. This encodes CASSYYEGLAADNEQFF.

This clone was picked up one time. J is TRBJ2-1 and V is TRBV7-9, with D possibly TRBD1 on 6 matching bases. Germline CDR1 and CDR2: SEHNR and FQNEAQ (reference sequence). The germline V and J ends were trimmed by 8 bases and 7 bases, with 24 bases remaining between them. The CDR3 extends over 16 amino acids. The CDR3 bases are TGTGCCAGCCCTTCAACAGAGTGGGGGCTCGGGAATGAGCAGTTCTTC. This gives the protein CASPSTEWGLGNEQFF.

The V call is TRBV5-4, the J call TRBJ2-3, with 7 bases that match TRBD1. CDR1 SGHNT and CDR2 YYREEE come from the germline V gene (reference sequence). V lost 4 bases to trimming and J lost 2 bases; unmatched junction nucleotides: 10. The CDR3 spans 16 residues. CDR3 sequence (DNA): TGTGCCAGCAGCGTCGACCGGGACAGCCTCACAGATACGCAGTATTTT. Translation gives CASSVDRDSLTDTQYF.

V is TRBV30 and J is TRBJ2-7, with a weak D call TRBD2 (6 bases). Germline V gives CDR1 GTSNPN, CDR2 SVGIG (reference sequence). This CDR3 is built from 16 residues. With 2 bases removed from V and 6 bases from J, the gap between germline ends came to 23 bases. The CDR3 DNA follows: TGTGCCTGGAGTTCTCCCTTTGACAGCGTGGAGGGCGAGCAGTACTTC. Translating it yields CAWSSPFDSVEGEQYF. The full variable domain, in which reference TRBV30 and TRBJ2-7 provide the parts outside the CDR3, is SQTIHQWPATLVQPVGSPLSLECTVEGTSNPNLYWYRQAAGRGLQLLFYSVGIGQISSEVPQNLSASRPQDRQFILSSKKLLLSDSGFYLCAWSSPFDSVEGEQYFGPGTRLTVT.

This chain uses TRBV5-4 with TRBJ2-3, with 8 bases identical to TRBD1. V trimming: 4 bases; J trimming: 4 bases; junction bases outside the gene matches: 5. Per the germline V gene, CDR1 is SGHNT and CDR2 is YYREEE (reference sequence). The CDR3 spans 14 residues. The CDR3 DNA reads TGTGCCAGCAGCCTAGGACAGGGATCAGATACGCAGTATTTT. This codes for CASSLGQGSDTQYF.

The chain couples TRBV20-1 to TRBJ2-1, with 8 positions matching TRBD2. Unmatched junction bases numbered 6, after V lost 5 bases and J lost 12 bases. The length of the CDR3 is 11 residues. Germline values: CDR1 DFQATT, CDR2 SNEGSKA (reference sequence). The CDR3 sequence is CSALPGLAQFF. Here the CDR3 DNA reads TGCAGTGCTCTCCCAGGACTAGCGCAGTTCTTC.

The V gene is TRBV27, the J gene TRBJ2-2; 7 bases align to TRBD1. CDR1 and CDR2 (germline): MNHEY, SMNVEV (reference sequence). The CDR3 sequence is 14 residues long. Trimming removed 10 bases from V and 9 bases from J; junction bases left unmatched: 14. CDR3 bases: TGTGCCACCAGACCTGGACAGGACAGCAGGGAGCTGTTTTTT. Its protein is CATRPGQDSRELFF.

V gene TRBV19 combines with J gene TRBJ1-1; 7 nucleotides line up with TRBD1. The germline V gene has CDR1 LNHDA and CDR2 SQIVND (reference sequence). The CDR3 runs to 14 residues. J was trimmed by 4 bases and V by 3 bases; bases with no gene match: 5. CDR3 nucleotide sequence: TGTGCCAGTAGTATCGGCAGGGGGACCACTGAAGCTTTCTTT. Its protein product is CASSIGRGTTEAFF.

This CDR3 reads CASSWTGDNTEAFF. CDR3 nucleotide sequence: TGTGCCAGCAGTTGGACAGGAGATAACACTGAAGCTTTCTTT. The chain combines TRBV27 with TRBJ1-1; 7 positions match TRBD1. The CDR3 sequence is 14 residues long. V dropped 4 bases and J dropped 2; count of bases not matched to a gene: 4. Per the germline V gene, CDR1 is MNHEY and CDR2 is SMNVEV (reference sequence).

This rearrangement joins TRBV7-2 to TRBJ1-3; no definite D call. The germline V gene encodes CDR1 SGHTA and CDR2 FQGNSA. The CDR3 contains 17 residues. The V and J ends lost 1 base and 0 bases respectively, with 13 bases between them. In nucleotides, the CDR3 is TGTGCCAGCAGCTTAGAGTCGTCGCGGATCTCTGGAAACACCATATATTTT. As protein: CASSLESSRISGNTIYF.